This is a list of T cell receptor beta chains from one sample in a study of blood T cell repertoires in COVID-19. Method: immunoSEQ multiplex PCR; TCRdb's copy keeps in-frame clones and lacks some. The sample carries 300,000 or so clones, approximately 87% recorded once. The sample consisted of peripheral blood. These receptors originate from a woman aged 25-40 years with COVID-19, enrolled during active disease. CDR3s include the opening cysteine and the closing phenylalanine or tryptophan. Each record gives: J gene, V gene, clone size, D gene, CDR3 protein, CDR3 DNA. A D gene is named only where the DNA matches it firmly. The size of a clone is reported for some rows only, either as once, few or many, or as a class for expanded clones.

TRBJ1-4 | TRBV29-1 | once | . | CSVGSGIEKLFF | TGCAGCGTTGGATCGGGAATCGAAAAACTGTTTTTT
TRBJ1-1 | TRBV6-5 | . | . | CASRADSLNTEAFF | TGTGCCAGCAGAGCGGACAGCTTGAACACTGAAGCTTTCTTT
TRBJ1-1 | TRBV30 | . | TRBD1 | CAWSGQGEAFF | TGTGCCTGGTCGGGACAGGGTGAAGCTTTCTTT
TRBJ2-5 | TRBV11-2 | . | TRBD2 | CASSLRGTSGIVGETQYF | TGTGCCAGCAGCCTGAGGGGGACTAGCGGGATAGTGGGAGAGACCCAGTACTTC
TRBJ2-7 | TRBV10-3 | . | TRBD1 | CAISPSLPGQGTYEQYF | TGTGCCATCAGCCCGAGTTTGCCGGGACAGGGGACTTACGAGCAGTACTTC
TRBJ1-2 | TRBV30 | . | . | CACLVANYGYTF | TGTGCCTGCCTTGTAGCTAACTATGGCTACACCTTC
TRBJ1-2 | TRBV18 | . | TRBD1 | CASSPAAPGQGAGYTF | TGTGCCAGCTCACCAGCGGCCCCCGGACAGGGGGCTGGCTACACCTTC
TRBJ2-6 | TRBV7-3 | . | TRBD1 | CASSLEGQGRSGANVLTF | TGTGCCAGCAGCTTAGAGGGACAGGGACGCTCTGGGGCCAACGTCCTGACTTTC
TRBJ2-7 | TRBV19 | . | . | CASSMEGSGSSYEQYF | TGTGCCAGTAGTATGGAGGGATCGGGGAGCTCCTACGAGCAGTACTTC
TRBJ2-6 | TRBV5-1 | . | . | CASSLEATGGANVLTF | TGCGCCAGCAGCTTGGAGGCGACTGGGGGGGCCAACGTCCTGACTTTC
TRBJ1-5 | TRBV27 | . | . | CASSFGGINQPQHF | TGTGCCAGCAGTTTTGGAGGTATCAATCAGCCCCAGCATTTT
TRBJ1-1 | TRBV12-3/TRBV12-4 | once | . | CASSFGVAGRF | TGTGCCAGCAGTTTTGGGGTGGCGGGAAGATTT
TRBJ2-2 | TRBV27 | . | . | CASRGYTGELFF | TGTGCCAGCCGGGGGTACACCGGGGAGCTGTTTTTT
TRBJ1-3 | TRBV27 | . | TRBD1 | CASMDRGPSGNTIYF | TGTGCCAGTATGGACAGGGGGCCCTCTGGAAACACCATATATTTT
TRBJ2-7 | TRBV5-1 | once | TRBD2 | CASSPTPGLVNYEQYF | TGCGCCAGCAGCCCCACCCCGGGACTAGTGAATTACGAGCAGTACTTC
TRBJ1-2 | TRBV11-1 | . | TRBD1 | CASSRQGVDGYTF | TGTGCCAGCAGCCGACAGGGGGTGGATGGCTACACCTTC
TRBJ2-5 | TRBV28 | . | . | CASTLPGPQETQYF | TGTGCCAGCACTCTGCCGGGTCCACAAGAGACCCAGTACTTC
TRBJ1-3 | TRBV10-3 | . | . | CAAQGISGNTIYF | TGTGCAGCGCAGGGTATTTCTGGAAACACCATATATTTT
TRBJ1-4 | TRBV30 | . | . | CAWSRYATNEKLFF | TGTGCCTGGAGTCGGTATGCAACTAATGAAAAACTGTTTTTT
TRBJ1-2 | TRBV6-5 | . | . | CASSYSFQISNYGYTF | TGTGCCAGCAGTTACTCTTTCCAGATCTCTAACTATGGCTACACCTTC
TRBJ1-2 | TRBV27 | . | . | CASSADRLYGYTF | TGTGCCAGCAGTGCCGACCGACTCTATGGCTACACCTTC
TRBJ2-2 | TRBV7-2 | . | . | CASSSPSSAGELFF | TGTGCCAGCAGCTCACCGTCTAGCGCCGGGGAGCTGTTTTTT
TRBJ1-1 | TRBV5-8 | . | . | CASSFGGLSEAFF | TGTGCCAGCAGCTTTGGCGGACTGAGCGAAGCTTTCTTT
TRBJ2-5 | TRBV18 | . | TRBD1 | CASSPAGTAASETQYF | TGTGCCAGCTCACCGGCCGGGACAGCTGCTTCGGAGACCCAGTACTTC
TRBJ2-1 | TRBV27 | . | TRBD2 | CASRTSGSQGLGEQFF | TGTGCCAGCAGGACTAGCGGGAGTCAAGGACTGGGAGAGCAGTTCTTC
TRBJ1-2 | TRBV3-1/TRBV3-2 | . | . | CASSQGGDPNYGYTF | TGTGCCAGCAGCCAAGGCGGGGACCCCAACTATGGCTACACCTTC
TRBJ1-2 | TRBV7-9 | . | TRBD1 | CASSPTGGGYTF | TGTGCCAGCAGCCCGACAGGGGGTGGCTACACCTTC
TRBJ1-2 | TRBV2 | once | . | CASSEIGSSWGYTF | TGTGCCAGCAGTGAGATCGGGAGTTCATGGGGCTACACCTTC
TRBJ1-2 | TRBV19 | . | . | CASSILVGVANYGYTF | TGTGCCAGTAGTATTTTGGTTGGAGTGGCTAACTATGGCTACACCTTC
TRBJ2-1 | TRBV5-1 | . | . | CASSLDGAPYNEQFF | TGCGCCAGCAGCTTGGATGGGGCGCCCTACAATGAGCAGTTCTTC
TRBJ1-3 | TRBV5-1 | . | . | CASSPGASSGNTIYF | TGCGCCAGCAGCCCAGGGGCGTCCTCTGGAAACACCATATATTTT
TRBJ1-6 | TRBV10-1 | . | TRBD1 | CASSDRVDSPLHF | TGCGCCAGCAGCGACAGGGTGGATTCACCCCTCCACTTT
TRBJ1-1 | TRBV5-1 | . | . | CASSLGHGSPGNTEAFF | TGCGCCAGCAGCTTGGGACATGGCAGCCCTGGGAACACTGAAGCTTTCTTT
TRBJ1-2 | TRBV6-5 | . | . | CASSQAGYSYGYTF | TGTGCCAGCAGTCAGGCGGGGTATAGCTATGGCTACACCTTC
TRBJ1-1 | TRBV12-3/TRBV12-4 | . | . | CASGRGLNTEAFF | TGTGCCAGCGGGAGGGGGTTGAACACTGAAGCTTTCTTT
TRBJ2-7 | TRBV5-1 | many | TRBD2 | CASSWTSGLTAYEQYF | TGCGCCAGCAGCTGGACTAGCGGGCTGACCGCCTACGAGCAGTACTTC
TRBJ1-1 | TRBV7-8 | . | . | CASSLAGQNTEAFF | TGTGCCAGCAGCTTAGCGGGACAGAACACTGAAGCTTTCTTT
TRBJ1-2 | TRBV5-4 | once | TRBD1 | CASSSRDRGLYGYTF | TGTGCCAGCAGCTCCCGGGACAGGGGGCTCTATGGCTACACCTTC
TRBJ1-4 | TRBV30 | . | . | CAWSEGETGFEKLFF | TGTGCCTGGAGTGAAGGCGAAACAGGGTTTGAAAAACTGTTTTTT
TRBJ2-1 | TRBV27 | . | . | CASSPGLTYHEQFF | TGTGCCAGCAGCCCGGGACTCACATACCATGAGCAGTTCTTC
TRBJ1-6 | TRBV18 | . | TRBD1 | CASSPNTGDNSPLHF | TGTGCCAGCTCACCTAATACAGGGGATAATTCACCCCTCCACTTT
TRBJ1-2 | TRBV19 | . | TRBD1 | CASSAGQLAYGYTF | TGTGCCAGTAGTGCGGGACAGCTAGCCTATGGCTACACCTTC
TRBJ2-3 | TRBV6-4 | once | TRBD2 | CASSPTPLAGGVDTQYF | TGTGCCAGCAGCCCCACGCCTCTAGCGGGAGGAGTAGATACGCAGTATTTT
TRBJ1-5 | TRBV29-1 | . | . | CSVRGNSNQPQHF | TGCAGCGTGAGGGGGAATAGCAATCAGCCCCAGCATTTT
TRBJ2-7 | TRBV11-2 | . | TRBD2 | CASSTPGLGTISYEQYF | TGTGCCAGCAGCACTCCGGGACTAGGAACCATTTCCTACGAGCAGTACTTC